Listed here are 22 T cell receptor beta chains from one sample, sequenced in a study of technical replicates of blood from several donors. The data were produced by immunoSEQ multiplex PCR, yet TCRdb's version contains in-frame clones alone and is incomplete. The table lists about 66,000 clones, around 89% of them singletons. Sequenced sample: PBMCs. These receptors all come from a human donor in good health. Some clones in this sample may be carry-over from other donors' samples.

The rearrangement links TRBV7-7 to TRBJ2-5; 7 bases fit TRBD1. Germline lookup yields CDR1 SSHAT and CDR2 FNYEAQ (reference sequence). Losses at the gene ends were 1 base for V and 5 bases for J; bases not matched to a gene: 4. The CDR3 runs to 14 residues. The CDR3 nucleotides read TGTGCCAGCAGCTTAGAGGGGGCCGGGGAGACCCAGTACTTC. Its protein is CASSLEGAGETQYF.

This chain connects TRBV2 to TRBJ2-3; 9 nucleotides line up with TRBD2. Unmatched junction bases numbered 10, after V lost 6 bases and J lost 6 bases. Germline loops: CDR1 SNHLY, CDR2 FYNNEI. The CDR3 has 15 amino acids. The CDR3 coding sequence is TGTGCCAGCAGAGAAAGCGGGGGGCACTTGGATACGCAGTATTTT. Amino acids: CASRESGGHLDTQYF.

This rearrangement joins TRBV29-1 to TRBJ2-1; 7 bases line up with TRBD2. The germline V gene has CDR1 SQVTM and CDR2 ANQGSEA. V lost 7 bases and J lost 5; bases outside the gene matches: 5. The CDR3 consists of 12 residues. The CDR3 DNA follows: TGCAGCGGTCGGACTAGGAACAATGAGCAGTTCTTC. It translates to CSGRTRNNEQFF.

The chain couples TRBV19 to TRBJ2-1; a weak D match, TRBD2 (6 bases). Looked up from germline, CDR1 is LNHDA and CDR2 is SQIVND (reference sequence). V dropped 10 bases and J dropped 10 bases, with 17 bases sitting between them. The CDR3 contains 12 residues. CDR3: CATGGGIREQFF. The CDR3 nucleotides are TGTGCCACTGGAGGAGGGATCAGAGAGCAGTTCTTC.

This clone was counted once. The V and J genes are TRBV4-3 and TRBJ2-1; 9 bases are shared with TRBD1. The CDR3 is 16 residues long. J lost 1 base, V lost 2 bases, and 3 bases had no gene match. Germline loops: CDR1 LGHNA, CDR2 YSLEER. CDR3 DNA: TGCGCCAGCAGCCAACACAGGGGGCGTTCCTACAATGAGCAGTTCTTC. Translation gives CASSQHRGRSYNEQFF.

This clone was counted a single time. V usage is TRBV4-3 and J usage is TRBJ2-7; tentative D call: TRBD1 (5 bases). Germline V gene sequence: CDR1 LGHNA, CDR2 YSLEER. The V gene lost 0 bases and the J gene lost 4 bases, with 10 bases spanning the gap. The CDR3 totals 14 residues. CDR3 region: CASSQDSGPYEQYF. For the CDR3, the DNA is TGCGCCAGCAGCCAAGATTCAGGGCCGTACGAGCAGTACTTC.

The rearrangement links TRBV7-6 to TRBJ1-3; D is ambiguous. CDR1 is SGHVS and CDR2 is FNYEAQ in the germline V gene. The CDR3 is 16 amino acids. V was pared by 4 bases and J by 1 base, with 14 bases between. Here the CDR3 reads CASSSASSGSGNTIYF. CDR3 nucleotide sequence: TGTGCCAGCAGCTCCGCCTCGTCGGGGTCTGGAAACACCATATATTTT.

The V call is TRBV27, the J call TRBJ1-1; 9 bases are a match to TRBD1. CDR1 is MNHEY, CDR2 SMNVEV, per germline (reference sequence). The junction had 7 bases not matched to a gene; V was cut back by 5 bases and J by 0 bases. This CDR3 comprises 16 residues. The CDR3 protein is CASSIWTGALNTEAFF. In DNA, the CDR3 is TGTGCCAGCAGTATTTGGACAGGGGCCTTGAACACTGAAGCTTTCTTT.

The chain combines TRBV18 with TRBJ2-3, with 13 bases fitting TRBD2. Per the germline V gene, CDR1 is KGHSH and CDR2 is LQKENI. The CDR3 is 15 amino acids. V lost 3 bases, J lost 5 bases, and 2 bases stayed unmatched. The DNA for the CDR3 is TGTGCCAGCTCACCGGGACTAGCGGGACAAGATACGCAGTATTTT. It translates to CASSPGLAGQDTQYF.

This clone was counted once. V gene TRBV6-5 combines with J gene TRBJ2-3; no clear D. The CDR3 has 11 residues. Trimming removed 5 bases at V and 6 bases at J, with 6 bases between. The germline gives CDR1 MNHEY, CDR2 SVGAGI. The CDR3 DNA sequence: TGTGCCAGCAGTAGCCGGGATACGCAGTATTTT. It is translated as CASSSRDTQYF.

Here the CDR3 reads CASRQQRGNTDTQYF. CDR3 DNA: TGTGCCAGCAGACAACAAAGGGGCAACACAGATACGCAGTATTTT. This rearrangement joins TRBV7-2 to TRBJ2-3; D is possibly TRBD1 (5 bases). Germline V CDR1 and CDR2: SGHTA, FQGNSA. V lost 6 bases and J lost 2, with 15 bases in between. The CDR3 length is 15 residues.

This chain uses TRBV7-6 with TRBJ2-7; 8 bases agree with TRBD2. This CDR3 region has 16 residues. Trimming cost V 0 bases and J 2 bases; bases outside gene matches: 6. Germline V CDR1 and CDR2: SGHVS, FNYEAQ. CDR3 region: CASSLAGGGSTYEQYF. CDR3 DNA sequence: TGTGCCAGCAGCTTAGCTGGCGGGGGGTCCACCTACGAGCAGTACTTC.

The gene calls are TRBV10-3 and TRBJ1-1; TRBD1 matches at 7 bases. The CDR3 has 17 residues. Germline loops: CDR1 ENHRY, CDR2 SYGVKD. V lost 2 bases to trimming and J lost 4 bases; unmatched junction nucleotides: 13. The CDR3 is CAISEGPFTGAGTEAFF. In DNA form, the CDR3 reads TGTGCCATCAGTGAGGGCCCATTTACAGGGGCCGGCACTGAAGCTTTCTTT.

The sample holds one count of this clone. The rearrangement links TRBV27 to TRBJ2-5; no definite D call. Trimming pared 2 bases from V and 1 base from J, leaving 11 bases between. CDR1 is MNHEY and CDR2 is SMNVEV in the germline V gene (reference sequence). The CDR3 has 15 amino acids. The CDR3 DNA reads TGTGCCAGCAGTTTAATCCGCCGGGTCCAAGAGACCCAGTACTTC. It is translated as CASSLIRRVQETQYF.

This clone has only one observation. The chain couples TRBV7-2 to TRBJ1-2; 7 positions agree with TRBD1. The germline V gene encodes CDR1 SGHTA and CDR2 FQGNSA. J lost 4 bases, V lost 5 bases, and 10 bases had no gene match. The CDR3 consists of 15 residues. CDR3 protein: CASSPQSQGSYGYTF. The CDR3 nucleotides read TGTGCCAGCAGCCCCCAGTCACAGGGGAGCTATGGCTACACCTTC.

V gene TRBV7-2 combines with J gene TRBJ1-5, with D possibly being TRBD1 (6 bases). This CDR3 contains 15 residues. V was pared by 1 base and J by 6 bases, with 13 bases between. Germline lookup yields CDR1 SGHTA and CDR2 FQGNSA. In DNA form, the CDR3 reads TGTGCCAGCAGCTTAGATGCTGGGGGCGGTCAGCCCCAGCATTTT. Amino acid sequence: CASSLDAGGGQPQHF.

The gene calls are TRBV5-1 and TRBJ1-1; D unclear. Germline-derived CDR1 and CDR2 are SGHRS and YFSETQ. The CDR3 runs to 14 residues. Deletions cut 1 base from V and 0 bases from J, with 7 bases between. The CDR3 region has the DNA TGCGCCAGCAGCTTGAACACCTTGAACACTGAAGCTTTCTTT. It codes for CASSLNTLNTEAFF. The entire variable domain, with the rest obtained from reference TRBV5-1 and TRBJ1-1, is as follows: KAGVTQTPRYLIKTRGQQVTLSCSPISGHRSVSWYQQTPGQGLQFLFEYFSETQRNKGNFPGRFSGRQFSNSRSEMNVSTLELGDSALYLCASSLNTLNTEAFFGQGTRLTVV.

V usage is TRBV7-2 and J usage is TRBJ1-1; no reliable D call. Between the trimmed V and J ends, which lost 0 bases and 5 bases, there was a span of 10 bases. The CDR3 consists of 14 residues. The V gene's germline CDR1 is SGHTA and CDR2 FQGNSA. The CDR3 protein is CASSLAERATEAFF. The CDR3 coding sequence is TGTGCCAGCAGCTTAGCGGAGCGGGCGACTGAAGCTTTCTTT. The whole variable domain, filled in from reference TRBV7-2 and TRBJ1-1, reads GAGVSQSPSNKVTEKGKDVELRCDPISGHTALYWYRQSLGQGLEFLIYFQGNSAPDKSGLPSDRFSAERTGGSVSTLTIQRTQQEDSAVYLCASSLAERATEAFFGQGTRLTVV.

The chain links TRBV28 to TRBJ1-2; no reliable D call. The V gene's germline CDR1 is MDHEN and CDR2 SYDVKM. The V end was cut by 6 bases, the J end by 0 bases, with 11 bases between. The CDR3 is 14 amino acids. The CDR3 spells CASSPAGPNYGYTF. The CDR3 DNA reads TGTGCCAGCAGCCCCGCTGGGCCTAACTATGGCTACACCTTC.

The chain joins TRBV10-3 to TRBJ2-7, with a tentative D call TRBD1 (6 bases). Looked up from germline, CDR1 is ENHRY and CDR2 is SYGVKD. The CDR3 loop spans 16 amino acids. Trimming removed 3 bases at V and 3 bases at J, with 18 bases between. This chain's CDR3 is CAISDYTGLGGYEQYF. The CDR3 coding sequence is TGTGCCATCAGTGACTATACAGGGTTGGGTGGCTACGAGCAGTACTTC.

V is TRBV4-1 and J is TRBJ1-4; 8 bases fit TRBD1. The CDR3 is 14 residues long. J was trimmed by 10 bases and V by 0 bases; bases with no gene match: 4. Germline V gene lookup returns CDR1 MGHRA and CDR2 YSYEKL. This CDR3 is CASSQEDREGKLFF. Here the CDR3 DNA reads TGCGCCAGCAGCCAAGAGGACAGGGAGGGAAAACTGTTTTTT.

V gene TRBV11-2 combines with J gene TRBJ1-5; tentatively, D is TRBD1 (6 bases). There are 15 residues in the CDR3. The germline V gene encodes CDR1 SGHAT and CDR2 FQNNGV. V gave up 0 bases and J gave up 4 bases, with 10 bases separating them. Here the CDR3 reads CASSLEQGNNQPQHF. The CDR3 region has the DNA TGTGCCAGCAGCTTAGAACAGGGAAATAATCAGCCCCAGCATTTT.